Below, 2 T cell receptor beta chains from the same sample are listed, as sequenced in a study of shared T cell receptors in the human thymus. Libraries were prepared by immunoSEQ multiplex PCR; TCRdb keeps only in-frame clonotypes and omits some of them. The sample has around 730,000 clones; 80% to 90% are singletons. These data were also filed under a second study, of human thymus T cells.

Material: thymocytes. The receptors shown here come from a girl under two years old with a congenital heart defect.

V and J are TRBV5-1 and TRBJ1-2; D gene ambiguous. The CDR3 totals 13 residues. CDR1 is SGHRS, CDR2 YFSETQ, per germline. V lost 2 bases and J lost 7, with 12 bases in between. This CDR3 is CASSLGDGSGYTF. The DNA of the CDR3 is TGCGCCAGCAGCTTAGGAGACGGTTCTGGCTACACCTTC.

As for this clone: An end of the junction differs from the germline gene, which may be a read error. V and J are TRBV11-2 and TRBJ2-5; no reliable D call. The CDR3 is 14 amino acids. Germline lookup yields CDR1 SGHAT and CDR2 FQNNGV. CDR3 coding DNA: TGTGCCAGCAGCTTAAATGTGTACCAGGAGACCCAGTACTTC. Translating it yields CASSLNVYQETQYF.